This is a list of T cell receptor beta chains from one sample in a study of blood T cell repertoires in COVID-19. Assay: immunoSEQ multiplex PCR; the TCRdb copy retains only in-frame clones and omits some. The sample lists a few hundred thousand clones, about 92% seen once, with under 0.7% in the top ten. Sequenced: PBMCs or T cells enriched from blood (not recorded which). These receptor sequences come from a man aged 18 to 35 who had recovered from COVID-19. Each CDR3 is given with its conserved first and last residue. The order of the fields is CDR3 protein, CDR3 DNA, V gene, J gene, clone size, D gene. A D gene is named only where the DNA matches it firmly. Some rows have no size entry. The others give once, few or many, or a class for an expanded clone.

CDR3 protein: CASSLEHPDFSPLHF
CDR3 DNA: TGTGCCAGCAGCTTAGAGCACCCCGACTTTTCACCCCTCCACTTT
V gene: TRBV7-8
J gene: TRBJ1-6
clone size: .
D gene: .

CDR3 protein: CASSSRGQDPQHF
CDR3 DNA: TGTGCCAGCAGCTCAAGGGGACAGGATCCCCAGCATTTT
V gene: TRBV11-2
J gene: TRBJ1-5
clone size: .
D gene: TRBD1

CDR3 protein: CASSLEAVLREKLFF
CDR3 DNA: TGTGCCAGCAGCTTGGAGGCGGTCTTGAGGGAAAAACTGTTTTTT
V gene: TRBV5-5
J gene: TRBJ1-4
clone size: .
D gene: .

CDR3 protein: CASRSRGTNTEAFF
CDR3 DNA: TGTGCCAGCAGAAGCAGGGGAACGAACACTGAAGCTTTCTTT
V gene: TRBV13
J gene: TRBJ1-1
clone size: .
D gene: .

CDR3 protein: CASSQLGQDSNEKLFF
CDR3 DNA: TGCGCCAGCAGCCAACTAGGCCAGGACAGCAATGAAAAACTGTTTTTT
V gene: TRBV4-1
J gene: TRBJ1-4
clone size: .
D gene: .

CDR3 protein: CASSLFNGRSGEPQHF
CDR3 DNA: TGTGCCAGCAGCCTGTTCAACGGACGGAGCGGGGAGCCCCAGCATTTT
V gene: TRBV7-2
J gene: TRBJ1-5
clone size: .
D gene: .

CDR3 protein: CASRESDRGQGTEAFF
CDR3 DNA: TGTGCCAGCAGGGAATCGGACAGGGGGCAGGGCACTGAAGCTTTCTTT
V gene: TRBV4-2
J gene: TRBJ1-1
clone size: .
D gene: TRBD1

CDR3 protein: CASSFIFGGAETQYF
CDR3 DNA: TGCGCCAGCAGCTTCATTTTTGGGGGGGCTGAGACCCAGTACTTC
V gene: TRBV5-1
J gene: TRBJ2-5
clone size: .
D gene: .

CDR3 protein: CASSPGGLRTNEKLFF
CDR3 DNA: TGTGCCAGCAGCCCAGGGGGGTTACGGACTAATGAAAAACTGTTTTTT
V gene: TRBV5-4
J gene: TRBJ1-4
clone size: .
D gene: TRBD1

CDR3 protein: CASSLKPYSNQPQHF
CDR3 DNA: TGTGCCAGCAGTTTAAAGCCATATAGCAATCAGCCCCAGCATTTT
V gene: TRBV27
J gene: TRBJ1-5
clone size: .
D gene: .

CDR3 protein: CASGRNEQFF
CDR3 DNA: TGTGCCAGCGGGCGCAATGAGCAGTTCTTC
V gene: TRBV7-9
J gene: TRBJ2-1
clone size: .
D gene: .

CDR3 protein: CASSPGLQGAHAFF
CDR3 DNA: TGTGCCAGCAGCCCGGGATTACAGGGGGCGCATGCTTTCTTT
V gene: TRBV11-3
J gene: TRBJ1-1
clone size: .
D gene: TRBD1

CDR3 protein: CASSLGLAGGDEQFF
CDR3 DNA: TGTGCCAGCAGCCTGGGACTAGCGGGTGGGGATGAGCAGTTCTTC
V gene: TRBV7-9
J gene: TRBJ2-1
clone size: .
D gene: TRBD2

CDR3 protein: CSVEGTGNIRGYTF
CDR3 DNA: TGCAGCGTTGAAGGGACAGGGAATATTCGCGGCTACACCTTC
V gene: TRBV29-1
J gene: TRBJ1-2
clone size: .
D gene: TRBD1

CDR3 protein: CASSPLGAGVTGYTF
CDR3 DNA: TGTGCCAGCAGCCCGTTAGGGGCAGGGGTGACCGGCTACACCTTC
V gene: TRBV12-1
J gene: TRBJ1-2
clone size: .
D gene: .

CDR3 protein: CASSQDSPSYNEQFF
CDR3 DNA: TGTGCCAGCTCACAGGACTCCCCCTCCTACAATGAGCAGTTCTTC
V gene: TRBV18
J gene: TRBJ2-1
clone size: once
D gene: .

CDR3 protein: CASSQGRGNGYTF
CDR3 DNA: TGTGCCAGCAGCCAAGGCAGGGGCAATGGCTACACCTTC
V gene: TRBV3-1/TRBV3-2
J gene: TRBJ1-2
clone size: .
D gene: .

CDR3 protein: CASSLPGASGNTIYF
CDR3 DNA: TGTGCCAGCAGCTTACCAGGGGCTTCTGGAAACACCATATATTTT
V gene: TRBV11-2
J gene: TRBJ1-3
clone size: once
D gene: .

CDR3 protein: CASSIPGGTYGYTF
CDR3 DNA: TGTGCCAGTAGTATCCCAGGGGGTACCTATGGCTACACCTTC
V gene: TRBV19
J gene: TRBJ1-2
clone size: .
D gene: TRBD1

CDR3 protein: CATSRDLGQVGQPQHF
CDR3 DNA: TGTGCCACCAGCAGAGATCTGGGTCAGGTTGGTCAGCCCCAGCATTTT
V gene: TRBV15
J gene: TRBJ1-5
clone size: .
D gene: .

CDR3 protein: CASSVGTSTPTGELFF
CDR3 DNA: TGTGCCAGTAGTGTGGGGACTAGCACTCCGACCGGGGAGCTGTTTTTT
V gene: TRBV19
J gene: TRBJ2-2
clone size: .
D gene: TRBD2

CDR3 protein: CASSLSSLNTGELFF
CDR3 DNA: TGTGCCAGCAGTTTATCGTCACTTAACACCGGGGAGCTGTTTTTT
V gene: TRBV27
J gene: TRBJ2-2
clone size: .
D gene: .

CDR3 protein: CSASGETQYF
CDR3 DNA: TGCAGTGCCTCGGGGGAGACCCAGTACTTC
V gene: TRBV20-1
J gene: TRBJ2-5
clone size: .
D gene: .

CDR3 protein: CASRQSNQPQHF
CDR3 DNA: TGTGCCAGCAGACAAAGCAATCAGCCCCAGCATTTT
V gene: TRBV28
J gene: TRBJ1-5
clone size: .
D gene: .

CDR3 protein: CASSLPTQGNNQPQHF
CDR3 DNA: TGTGCCAGCAGTCTTCCGACCCAGGGAAACAATCAGCCCCAGCATTTT
V gene: TRBV6-2/TRBV6-3
J gene: TRBJ1-5
clone size: .
D gene: .

CDR3 protein: CASSLTGGTGELFF
CDR3 DNA: TGCGCCAGCAGCTTGACAGGGGGAACCGGGGAGCTGTTTTTT
V gene: TRBV5-1
J gene: TRBJ2-2
clone size: .
D gene: TRBD1

CDR3 protein: CASSTVDRDSSYADTQYF
CDR3 DNA: TGTGCCAGCAGTACGGTGGACAGGGACTCTAGTTATGCAGATACGCAGTATTTT
V gene: TRBV27
J gene: TRBJ2-3
clone size: few
D gene: TRBD1

CDR3 protein: CASIFAGDEAFF
CDR3 DNA: TGTGCCAGCATTTTCGCAGGGGATGAAGCTTTCTTT
V gene: TRBV2
J gene: TRBJ1-1
clone size: .
D gene: .

CDR3 protein: CASSRQGGFTEAFF
CDR3 DNA: TGCGCCAGCAGCCGACAGGGAGGATTCACTGAAGCTTTCTTT
V gene: TRBV4-1
J gene: TRBJ1-1
clone size: .
D gene: TRBD1

CDR3 protein: CASSQDGVAGYSPLHF
CDR3 DNA: TGTGCCAGCAGCCAAGATGGCGTAGCAGGGTATTCACCCCTCCACTTT
V gene: TRBV3-1/TRBV3-2
J gene: TRBJ1-6
clone size: .
D gene: .

CDR3 protein: CASSLSGTDRGSPLHF
CDR3 DNA: TGTGCCAGCAGCTTAAGTGGGACAGATCGAGGTTCACCCCTCCACTTT
V gene: TRBV7-3
J gene: TRBJ1-6
clone size: .
D gene: TRBD1

CDR3 protein: CSGAQTYEQYF
CDR3 DNA: TGCAGTGGAGCGCAAACCTACGAGCAGTACTTC
V gene: TRBV20-1
J gene: TRBJ2-7
clone size: .
D gene: .

CDR3 protein: CATSRVRGTGELFF
CDR3 DNA: TGTGCCACCAGCAGAGTCCGGGGCACCGGGGAGCTGTTTTTT
V gene: TRBV15
J gene: TRBJ2-2
clone size: .
D gene: .

CDR3 protein: CASSPLHSGSSDNEQFF
CDR3 DNA: TGCGCCAGCAGCCCCCTCCATAGCGGGAGTAGCGACAATGAGCAGTTCTTC
V gene: TRBV4-1
J gene: TRBJ2-1
clone size: .
D gene: TRBD2

CDR3 protein: CASSFIRRDHEQYF
CDR3 DNA: TGTGCCAGCAGCTTTATTCGCAGGGATCACGAGCAGTACTTC
V gene: TRBV11-2
J gene: TRBJ2-7
clone size: few
D gene: .

CDR3 protein: CSVAQVGGQDEAFF
CDR3 DNA: TGCAGCGTAGCCCAGGTGGGGGGACAGGATGAAGCTTTCTTT
V gene: TRBV29-1
J gene: TRBJ1-1
clone size: .
D gene: TRBD1

CDR3 protein: CASSQVSGPYNEQFF
CDR3 DNA: TGCGCCAGCAGCCAAGTCAGTGGGCCCTACAATGAGCAGTTCTTC
V gene: TRBV4-1
J gene: TRBJ2-1
clone size: .
D gene: .

CDR3 protein: CASSQRPDTGELFF
CDR3 DNA: TGTGCCAGTAGTCAACGTCCGGACACCGGGGAGCTGTTTTTT
V gene: TRBV19
J gene: TRBJ2-2
clone size: .
D gene: .

CDR3 protein: CASSPGAGYGYTF
CDR3 DNA: TGTGCCAGCTCACCAGGGGCGGGATATGGCTACACCTTC
V gene: TRBV18
J gene: TRBJ1-2
clone size: .
D gene: .

CDR3 protein: CASSHQWSPGEPQHF
CDR3 DNA: TGTGCCAGCAGCCACCAATGGTCTCCGGGTGAGCCCCAGCATTTT
V gene: TRBV7-8
J gene: TRBJ1-5
clone size: .
D gene: .

CDR3 protein: CASRKGGKLFF
CDR3 DNA: TGTGCCAGCAGAAAGGGAGGGAAACTGTTTTTT
V gene: TRBV6-5
J gene: TRBJ1-4
clone size: .
D gene: .

CDR3 protein: CASSLGGGRGTEAFF
CDR3 DNA: TGTGCCAGCAGTTTAGGCGGGGGGCGTGGTACTGAAGCTTTCTTT
V gene: TRBV27
J gene: TRBJ1-1
clone size: .
D gene: .

CDR3 protein: CASSKNRGLVYGYTF
CDR3 DNA: TGTGCCAGCAGCAAAAACAGGGGGCTCGTCTATGGCTACACCTTC
V gene: TRBV9
J gene: TRBJ1-2
clone size: .
D gene: TRBD1

CDR3 protein: CASSLVGASEAFF
CDR3 DNA: TGTGCCAGCAGCTTAGTGGGGGCATCTGAAGCTTTCTTT
V gene: TRBV11-2
J gene: TRBJ1-1
clone size: .
D gene: .

CDR3 protein: CASSQPAGTGAYEQYF
CDR3 DNA: TGTGCCAGCAGCCAACCCGCGGGGACAGGGGCCTACGAGCAGTACTTC
V gene: TRBV3-1/TRBV3-2
J gene: TRBJ2-7
clone size: .
D gene: TRBD1

CDR3 protein: CASSQDLAGRESYNEQFF
CDR3 DNA: TGCGCCAGCAGCCAAGATCTGGCAGGGAGGGAATCCTACAATGAGCAGTTCTTC
V gene: TRBV4-1
J gene: TRBJ2-1
clone size: .
D gene: TRBD2

CDR3 protein: CASTSPGETQYF
CDR3 DNA: TGTGCCAGCACCTCCCCGGGTGAGACCCAGTACTTC
V gene: TRBV6-5
J gene: TRBJ2-5
clone size: .
D gene: .

CDR3 protein: CATSARQGERNGYTF
CDR3 DNA: TGTGCCACCAGCGCCCGACAGGGCGAGCGTAATGGCTACACCTTC
V gene: TRBV15
J gene: TRBJ1-2
clone size: .
D gene: TRBD1

CDR3 protein: CASSQDLLGTKRQPQHF
CDR3 DNA: TGTGCCAGCAGCCAAGATCTTTTGGGGACAAAGCGTCAGCCCCAGCATTTT
V gene: TRBV3-1/TRBV3-2
J gene: TRBJ1-5
clone size: .
D gene: .

CDR3 protein: CASSQVSTGRGYTF
CDR3 DNA: TGTGCCAGCAGCCAAGTATCAACAGGGCGGGGCTACACCTTC
V gene: TRBV3-1/TRBV3-2
J gene: TRBJ1-2
clone size: .
D gene: .

CDR3 protein: CASNPYLDQPQHF
CDR3 DNA: TGTGCCAGTAACCCGTACTTGGATCAGCCCCAGCATTTT
V gene: TRBV19
J gene: TRBJ1-5
clone size: .
D gene: .

CDR3 protein: CASSLTSGRDEQFF
CDR3 DNA: TGTGCCAGCAGCTTAACTAGCGGGAGGGATGAGCAGTTCTTC
V gene: TRBV6-5
J gene: TRBJ2-1
clone size: .
D gene: TRBD2

CDR3 protein: CASSQEQGARGYTF
CDR3 DNA: TGTGCCAGCAGCCAAGAGCAGGGGGCGAGAGGCTACACCTTC
V gene: TRBV5-6
J gene: TRBJ1-2
clone size: .
D gene: TRBD1

CDR3 protein: CASSISLNSYNEQFF
CDR3 DNA: TGTGCCAGTAGTATCTCACTAAACTCCTACAATGAGCAGTTCTTC
V gene: TRBV19
J gene: TRBJ2-1
clone size: .
D gene: .

CDR3 protein: CASSKTSGGYNEQFF
CDR3 DNA: TGTGCCAGCAGTAAGACTAGCGGGGGGTACAATGAGCAGTTCTTC
V gene: TRBV2
J gene: TRBJ2-1
clone size: .
D gene: TRBD2